The clone carrying this TCR beta chain was counted between two and nine times. The antigen remains undetermined. The data are from a study of early T cells in non-severe SARS-CoV-2 infection. For the study at large: Bulk RNA taken from unsorted whole blood was sequenced, leaving chains unpaired. General study findings and limits: Comparison of clonotypes with VDJdb favored anti-spike CD8 responses while missing private and CD4 specificities.

V gave up 8 bases and J gave up 1 base, with 11 bases separating them. CDR1 is SQVTM, CDR2 ANQGSEA, per germline. The CDR3 is 12 residues long. The TCR library protocol was used to attach unique molecular identifiers. These identifiers were attached to individual cDNA molecules. TCRdb re-analysed the 5' RACE reads in MiXCR, keeping a single row per CDR3 protein. Among 75,000 to 80,000 distinct CDR3 sequences listed, roughly a sixth were seen once. Material: whole blood. The sequence was collected from an adult who was a healthcare worker with PCR-confirmed SARS-CoV-2 infection or an uninfected control (not recorded which). The chain joins TRBV29-1 to TRBJ1-2; D not certain. In nucleotides, the CDR3 is TGCAGCTGCGGCAGCAATAACTATGGCTACACCTTC. It yields the protein CSCGSNNYGYTF. Filled out from reference TRBV29-1 and TRBJ1-2, the complete variable domain reads SAVISQKPSRDICQRGTSLTIQCQVDSQVTMMFWYRQQPGQSLTLIATANQGSEATYESGFVIDKFPISRPNLTFSTLTVSNMSPEDSSIYLCSCGSNNYGYTFGSGTRLTVV.